The present T cell receptor (beta chain) was sequenced within a study of cytomegalovirus exposure and HLA in healthy donors. As for the study in general: There were tens of millions of unique TCRs (from HLA-typed donors) in an early data release.

Study-wide findings and caveats: Relative to equally common others, HLA-associated TCR beta chains showed greater clonal expansion in a later analysis. Later genetic work tied a missense DCLRE1C variant to beta-chain V and J trimming. As was reported, the HLA-A and HLA-B alleles of most subjects were accurately predicted from TCR beta sequences.

As regards this clone: Its matching antigen is unknown.

60 Vbeta and 13 Jbeta primers were used in PCR. The method was immunoSEQ multiplex PCR; TCRdb's version includes in-frame clones alone and lacks a portion of them. The sample yields about 7,200 clones, 51% seen once. This receptor was identified in a young man in good health and CMV-seropositive. Sequencing was done on a sample of PBMCs.

CDR3 region: CASSYAQGFSYEQYF. CDR3 sequence (DNA): TGTGCCAGCAGTTACGCCCAGGGTTTCTCCTACGAGCAGTACTTC. The chain joins TRBV6-6 to TRBJ2-7, with D perhaps matching TRBD1 (5 bases). Looked up from germline, CDR1 is MNHNY and CDR2 is SVGAGI (reference sequence). The CDR3 loop spans 15 amino acids. Trimming removed 2 bases from V and 0 bases from J, with 11 bases in between.